These 14 T cell receptor beta chains came from one sample sequenced in a study of cytotoxic CD8 clonotypes in ibrutinib-treated CLL. Data came from immunoSEQ multiplex PCR; TCRdb stores just in-frame clones and leaves some out. Altogether 30,000 to 40,000 clones are present, approximately 69% being singletons, with the ten largest covering about a quarter. The input for sequencing was PBMCs, taken before ibrutinib treatment. The receptors derive from a human donor with chronic lymphocytic leukemia.

V is TRBV19 and J is TRBJ2-7; TRBD1 might be the D (5 bases). Germline V CDR1 and CDR2: LNHDA, SQIVND (reference sequence). The CDR3 consists of 13 residues. The V gene lost 3 bases and the J gene lost 4 bases, with 10 bases spanning the gap. The CDR3 sequence is CASSIGQGYEQYF. The CDR3 DNA is TGTGCCAGTAGTATCGGACAAGGTTACGAGCAGTACTTC.

The chain employs TRBV7-9 and TRBJ1-1; no firm D call. The CDR3 extends over 10 amino acids. The germline V gene has CDR1 SEHNR and CDR2 FQNEAQ (reference sequence). V was clipped by 9 bases and J by 8 bases, with 10 bases between them. CDR3 in DNA: TGTGCCAGTCAGCTGGACGAAGCTTTCTTT. Translation gives CASQLDEAFF. Using reference TRBV7-9 and TRBJ1-1 for the parts outside the CDR3, the full variable domain is DTGVSQNPRHKITKRGQNVTFRCDPISEHNRLYWYRQTLGQGPEFLTYFQNEAQLEKSRLLSDRFSAERPKGSFSTLEIQRTEQGDSAMYLCASQLDEAFFGQGTRLTVV.

The chain combines TRBV28 with TRBJ1-6, with 9 bases aligning to TRBD1. The CDR3 extends over 15 amino acids. Per germline, CDR1 MDHEN and CDR2 SYDVKM. The ends lost 6 bases at V and 6 bases at J; junction bases unmatched: 6. The CDR3 here is CASRPGTGLNSPLHF. CDR3 DNA sequence: TGTGCCAGCAGGCCCGGGACAGGGCTTAATTCACCCCTCCACTTT.

This chain uses TRBV4-2 with TRBJ2-1; 11 bases match TRBD2. This CDR3 is 14 amino acids long. Trimming at V came to 6 bases and at J to 5 bases, leaving 3 bases not matched to a gene. Germline loops: CDR1 LGHNA, CDR2 YNFKEQ. Written as DNA, the CDR3 is TGTGCCAGCAGGGGGACTAGCGGACACAATGAGCAGTTCTTC. Its protein is CASRGTSGHNEQFF.

The DNA of the CDR3 is TGTGCCAGCAAGCCCCAGGGGTACCAAGAGACCCAGTACTTC. Amino acid sequence: CASKPQGYQETQYF. The chain joins TRBV6-1 to TRBJ2-5; the D gene is possibly TRBD1 (6 bases). V lost 7 bases and J 0 bases, leaving 12 bases between the germline ends. The CDR3 has 14 amino acids. CDR1 and CDR2 (germline): MNHNS, SASEGT.

This chain joins TRBV28 and TRBJ2-1, with TRBD2 identical over 10 bases. This CDR3 is 15 amino acids long. The V and J ends lost 3 bases and 9 bases, in that order; junction bases with no gene match: 8. In germline, CDR1 is MDHEN, CDR2 SYDVKM. The CDR3 loop reads CASSFRLAGDSEQFF. CDR3 nucleotide sequence: TGTGCCAGCAGTTTTAGGCTAGCGGGAGATAGTGAGCAGTTCTTC.

V gene TRBV7-2 combines with J gene TRBJ1-1; TRBD1 matches at 10 bases. The CDR3 runs to 14 residues. Losses at the gene ends were 5 bases for V and 5 bases for J; bases not matched to a gene: 5. Germline CDR1 SGHTA, CDR2 FQGNSA. Here the CDR3 DNA reads TGTGCCAGCAGCCTAAGGACAGGGGGAACTGAAGCTTTCTTT. Translation gives CASSLRTGGTEAFF.

The V call is TRBV28, the J call TRBJ1-2, with D possibly TRBD1 on 6 matching bases. Trimming took 2 bases from V and 6 from J, leaving 16 bases between them. The CDR3 has 15 residues. Germline assignment: CDR1 MDHEN and CDR2 SYDVKM. This chain's CDR3 is CASSLPPGGRDGYTF. CDR3 nucleotide sequence: TGTGCCAGCAGTTTACCCCCCGGGGGCAGGGATGGCTACACCTTC.

This clone appeared once. The gene calls are TRBV9 and TRBJ2-1; D not certain. CDR1 SGDLS and CDR2 YYNGEE come from the germline V gene. CDR3 length equals 13 residues. Trimming took off 0 bases at V and 4 bases at J, with 5 bases between the two ends. CDR3 sequence (DNA): TGTGCCAGCAGCGTAGATACGTACAATGAGCAGTTCTTC. Amino acid sequence: CASSVDTYNEQFF. The variable domain in full, with the rest retrieved from reference TRBV9 and TRBJ2-1, is DSGVTQTPKHLITATGQRVTLRCSPRSGDLSVYWYQQSLDQGLQFLIQYYNGEERAKGNILERFSAQQFPDLHSELNLSSLELGDSALYFCASSVDTYNEQFFGPGTRLTVL.

The chain links TRBV4-3 to TRBJ2-1; 10 bases are a match to TRBD2. Unmatched junction bases numbered 12, after V lost 4 bases and J lost 6 bases. Germline CDR1 reads LGHNA; CDR2 reads YSLEER. The CDR3 consists of 17 residues. This chain's CDR3 is CASSPRGGAGGVNEQFF. The CDR3 DNA reads as TGCGCCAGCAGCCCCAGAGGTGGAGCGGGAGGGGTCAATGAGCAGTTCTTC.

The rearrangement joins TRBV27 to TRBJ2-7; D is tentatively TRBD1 or TRBD2 (5 bases each). V was pared by 6 bases and J by 1 base, with 16 bases between. The CDR3 is 15 amino acids. Germline V gene lookup returns CDR1 MNHEY and CDR2 SMNVEV (reference sequence). In nucleotides, the CDR3 is TGTGCCAGCAGGGCCGGGGCTTCAGTTTCCTACGAGCAGTACTTC. Its translation: CASRAGASVSYEQYF.

The chain is built from TRBV14 and TRBJ2-7; TRBD2 might be the D (6 bases). V gave up 4 bases and J gave up 4 bases, with 14 bases separating them. The CDR3 sequence is 14 residues long. Germline CDR1 reads SGHDN; CDR2 reads FVKESK. The CDR3 protein is CASSLAGTLYEQYF. The CDR3, as DNA: TGTGCCAGCAGCCTGGCGGGGACTCTATACGAGCAGTACTTC. The complete variable domain, with remaining parts taken from reference TRBV14 and TRBJ2-7, reads EAGVTQFPSHSVIEKGQTVTLRCDPISGHDNLYWYRRVMGKEIKFLLHFVKESKQDESGMPNNRFLAERTGGTYSTLKVQPAELEDSGVYFCASSLAGTLYEQYFGPGTRLTVT.

This chain connects TRBV27 to TRBJ2-5, with D perhaps assigned TRBD1 or TRBD2 (5 bases each). The CDR3 has 13 residues. Germline-derived CDR1 and CDR2 are MNHEY and SMNVEV (reference sequence). Between the trimmed V and J ends, which lost 2 bases and 6 bases, there was a span of 10 bases. The CDR3, as DNA: TGTGCCAGCAGTTTAGTCCGGGGCCAGACCCAGTACTTC. Its translation: CASSLVRGQTQYF.

The V and J genes are TRBV5-4 and TRBJ2-2; D remains unclear. The CDR3 covers 16 residues. Germline V gene sequence: CDR1 SGHNT, CDR2 YYREEE (reference sequence). V lost 4 bases and J 0 bases, leaving 13 bases between the germline ends. CDR3 sequence: CASSPPRQANTGELFF. Here the CDR3 DNA reads TGTGCCAGCAGCCCACCCAGGCAGGCGAACACCGGGGAGCTGTTTTTT. The complete variable domain, with remaining parts taken from reference TRBV5-4 and TRBJ2-2, reads ETGVTQSPTHLIKTRGQQVTLRCSSQSGHNTVSWYQQALGQGPQFIFQYYREEENGRGNFPPRFSGLQFPNYSSELNVNALELDDSALYLCASSPPRQANTGELFFGEGSRLTVL.